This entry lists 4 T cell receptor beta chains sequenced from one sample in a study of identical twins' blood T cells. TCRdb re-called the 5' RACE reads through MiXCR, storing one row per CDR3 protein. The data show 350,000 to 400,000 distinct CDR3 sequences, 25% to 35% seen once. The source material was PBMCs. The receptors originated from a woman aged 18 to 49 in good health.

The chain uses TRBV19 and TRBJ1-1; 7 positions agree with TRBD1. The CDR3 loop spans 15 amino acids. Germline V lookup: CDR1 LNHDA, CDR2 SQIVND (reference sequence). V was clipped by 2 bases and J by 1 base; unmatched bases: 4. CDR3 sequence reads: CASSILGQANTEAFF. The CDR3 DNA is TGTGCCAGTAGTATACTCGGACAGGCGAACACTGAAGCTTTCTTT.

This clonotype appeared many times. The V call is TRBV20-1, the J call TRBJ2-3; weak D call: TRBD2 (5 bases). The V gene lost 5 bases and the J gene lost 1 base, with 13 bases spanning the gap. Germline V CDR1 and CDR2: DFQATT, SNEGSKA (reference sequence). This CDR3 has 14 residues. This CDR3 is CSAPWRAGTDTQYF. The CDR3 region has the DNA TGCAGTGCTCCGTGGCGGGCTGGCACAGATACGCAGTATTTT.

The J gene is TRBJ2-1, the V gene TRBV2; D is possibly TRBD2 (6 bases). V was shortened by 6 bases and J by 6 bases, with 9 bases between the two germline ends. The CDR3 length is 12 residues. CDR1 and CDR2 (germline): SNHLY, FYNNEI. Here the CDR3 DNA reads TGTGCCAGCAGGGGACTGACCAATGAGCAGTTCTTC. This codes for CASRGLTNEQFF.

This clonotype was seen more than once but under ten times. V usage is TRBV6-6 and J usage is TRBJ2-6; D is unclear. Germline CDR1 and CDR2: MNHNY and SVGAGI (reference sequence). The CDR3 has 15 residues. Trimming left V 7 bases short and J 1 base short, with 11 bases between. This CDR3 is CASTPTLSGANVLTF. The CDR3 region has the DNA TGTGCCAGCACGCCGACACTTTCTGGGGCCAACGTCCTGACTTTC.